The 13 T cell receptor beta chains below all came from one sample that was sequenced in a study of blood T cell repertoires in COVID-19. TCRdb's copy holds only in-frame clones and misses some; the assay was immunoSEQ multiplex PCR. This sample has around 120,000 clones, with 88% found just once. The sample comprised peripheral blood. These receptors were collected from a human donor in a cohort sampled during active COVID-19.

The rearrangement links TRBV6-5 to TRBJ2-3; 7 bases agree with TRBD1. Germline CDR1 MNHEY, CDR2 SVGAGI. This CDR3 region has 13 residues. The trim removed 4 bases at V and 6 bases at J, leaving 4 bases unmatched. In nucleotides, the CDR3 is TGTGCCAGCAGTTTTAGGGGGCTGGATACGCAGTATTTT. Protein product: CASSFRGLDTQYF.

V and J are TRBV12-3 or TRBV12-4 and TRBJ2-5; D may be TRBD1 (5 bases). V shed 6 bases and J shed 2 bases, with 10 bases lying between them. This CDR3 has 13 residues. The chain's CDR3 is CASSDSDQETQYF. The CDR3 DNA reads as TGTGCCAGCAGCGACAGTGATCAAGAGACCCAGTACTTC.

This rearrangement joins TRBV27 to TRBJ2-1, with 11 bases aligning to TRBD2. This CDR3 region has 15 residues. Trimming removed 6 bases from V and 4 bases from J; junction bases left unmatched: 5. CDR1 MNHEY and CDR2 SMNVEV come from the germline V gene (reference sequence). For the CDR3, the DNA is TGTGCCAGCAGGACCGGGACTAGCGGTTACAATGAGCAGTTCTTC. Its protein product is CASRTGTSGYNEQFF.

The V and J genes are TRBV28 and TRBJ2-7, with TRBD2 matching 7 bases. The CDR3 totals 13 residues. Germline values: CDR1 MDHEN, CDR2 SYDVKM. With 6 bases clipped from V and 5 bases from J, the junction kept 7 bases outside the gene matches. The CDR3 coding sequence is TGTGCCAGCAGCGGACTAGAAGTCCACGAGCAGTACTTC. Residues: CASSGLEVHEQYF.

V usage is TRBV6-5 and J usage is TRBJ1-3; D remains ambiguous. The V and J ends lost 7 bases and 4 bases respectively, with 14 bases between them. The CDR3 length is 14 residues. Germline V gene lookup returns CDR1 MNHEY and CDR2 SVGAGI. CDR3 bases: TGTGCCAGCAACCGACTAGAGCAGGGAAACACCATATATTTT. Its translation: CASNRLEQGNTIYF.

V and J are TRBV5-1 and TRBJ2-3; 9 bases align to TRBD2. V was clipped by 0 bases and J by 5 bases; unmatched bases: 10. The CDR3 consists of 17 residues. Per the germline V gene, CDR1 is SGHRS and CDR2 is YFSETQ. The CDR3 sequence: CASSLVPQREVGDTQYF. CDR3 DNA sequence: TGCGCCAGCAGCTTGGTCCCCCAGCGGGAGGTGGGAGATACGCAGTATTTT.

This rearrangement joins TRBV7-6 to TRBJ1-2, with 7 bases matching TRBD1. Losses at the gene ends were 1 base for V and 8 bases for J; bases not matched to a gene: 7. Germline V lookup: CDR1 SGHVS, CDR2 FNYEAQ. The CDR3 loop spans 14 amino acids. The CDR3 reads CASSLEPDRRGYTF. CDR3 DNA sequence: TGTGCCAGCAGCTTAGAACCGGACAGGAGGGGCTACACCTTC.

This clone has a single count. The chain uses TRBV3-1 (or the pseudogene TRBV3-2) and TRBJ2-5; D remains unclear. CDR1 is LGHDT and CDR2 is YNNKEL in the germline V gene (reference sequence). V lost 5 bases and J lost 1, with 17 bases in between. This CDR3 is built from 16 residues. The DNA for the CDR3 is TGTGCCAGCAGCACTGAATCGGTCACAGTCCAAGAGACCCAGTACTTC. Its protein is CASSTESVTVQETQYF.

The chain has TRBV28 and TRBJ2-1, with 8 bases lining up with TRBD2. With V trimmed by 4 bases and J by 16 bases, 9 bases remained unmatched. The CDR3 is made up of 12 amino acids. The V gene's germline CDR1 is MDHEN and CDR2 SYDVKM. This chain's CDR3 is CASSSGRTSYFF. As DNA, the CDR3 is TGTGCCAGCAGTTCGGGAAGGACTAGCTACTTCTTC. Filled out from reference TRBV28 and TRBJ2-1, the complete variable domain reads DVKVTQSSRYLVKRTGEKVFLECVQDMDHENMFWYRQDPGLGLRLIYFSYDVKMKEKGDIPEGYSVSREKKERFSLILESASTNQTSMYLCASSSGRTSYFFGPGTRLTVL.

The chain employs TRBV19 and TRBJ2-7, with a possible D match to TRBD2 (6 bases). Germline V gene sequence: CDR1 LNHDA, CDR2 SQIVND (reference sequence). This CDR3 has 13 amino acids. Trimming took off 7 bases at V and 3 bases at J, with 13 bases between the two ends. For the CDR3, the DNA is TGTGCCAGTATTGGCGGGGCGAACTACGAGCAGTACTTC. As protein: CASIGGANYEQYF.

V usage is TRBV5-1 and J usage is TRBJ2-3, with 7 nucleotides matching TRBD1. The CDR3 is made up of 16 amino acids. With 0 bases clipped from V and 1 base from J, the junction kept 5 bases outside the gene matches. Germline lookup yields CDR1 SGHRS and CDR2 YFSETQ. In DNA form, the CDR3 reads TGCGCCAGCAGCTTGGAGGACAGGTTAGGCACAGATACGCAGTATTTT. Its protein product is CASSLEDRLGTDTQYF.

The chain has TRBV5-1 and TRBJ2-7, with TRBD2 as a possible D gene (6 bases). The CDR3 length is 17 residues. Trimming shortened V by 3 bases and J by 4 bases, and 23 bases separated the two germline ends. From germline, CDR1 is SGHRS and CDR2 YFSETQ. CDR3 in DNA: TGCGCCAGCAGCTCGAGGGGTCTGGCGGGACGGGGTTACGAGCAGTACTTC. This gives the protein CASSSRGLAGRGYEQYF.

V usage is TRBV29-1 and J usage is TRBJ1-2, with 8 bases identical to TRBD1. The length of the CDR3 is 13 residues. The germline V gene has CDR1 SQVTM and CDR2 ANQGSEA. Unmatched junction bases numbered 8, after V lost 4 bases and J lost 7 bases. CDR3 nucleotides: TGCAGCGTTGCCGCCGGGACAGGATTTGGCTACACCTTC. Amino acid sequence: CSVAAGTGFGYTF.